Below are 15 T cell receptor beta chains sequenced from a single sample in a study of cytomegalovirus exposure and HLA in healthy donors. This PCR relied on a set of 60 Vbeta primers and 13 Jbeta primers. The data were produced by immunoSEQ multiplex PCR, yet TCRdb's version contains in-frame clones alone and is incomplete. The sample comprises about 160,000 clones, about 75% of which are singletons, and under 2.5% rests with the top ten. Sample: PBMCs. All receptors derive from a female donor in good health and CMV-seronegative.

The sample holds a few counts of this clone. Written as DNA, the CDR3 is TGTGCCAGCAGTTCCGGCCAGGTAGACTACGAGCAGTACTTC. Translation: CASSSGQVDYEQYF. The chain carries TRBV11-3 and TRBJ2-7; unclear D gene. The CDR3 loop spans 14 amino acids. CDR1 and CDR2 (germline): SGHNT, YENEEA. The V and J ends lost 6 bases and 3 bases respectively, with 15 bases between them.

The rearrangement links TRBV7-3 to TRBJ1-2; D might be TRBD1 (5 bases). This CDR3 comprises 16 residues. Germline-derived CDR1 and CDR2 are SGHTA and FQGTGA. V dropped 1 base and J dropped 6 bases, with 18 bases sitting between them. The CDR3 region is CASSLNPTAGQDGYTF. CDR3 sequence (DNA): TGTGCCAGCAGCTTAAATCCCACGGCAGGGCAGGATGGCTACACCTTC. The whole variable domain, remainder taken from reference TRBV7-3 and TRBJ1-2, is GAGVSQTPSNKVTEKGKYVELRCDPISGHTALYWYRQSLGQGPEFLIYFQGTGAADDSGLPNDRFFAVRPEGSVSTLKIQRTERGDSAVYLCASSLNPTAGQDGYTFGSGTRLTVV.

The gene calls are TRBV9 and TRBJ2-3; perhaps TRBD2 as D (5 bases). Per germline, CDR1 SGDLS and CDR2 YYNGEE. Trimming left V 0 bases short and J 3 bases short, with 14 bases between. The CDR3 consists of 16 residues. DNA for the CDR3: TGTGCCAGCAGCGTAGTCGGCGGGCATCTAACAGATACGCAGTATTTT. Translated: CASSVVGGHLTDTQYF. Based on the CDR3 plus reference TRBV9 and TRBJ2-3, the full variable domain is DSGVTQTPKHLITATGQRVTLRCSPRSGDLSVYWYQQSLDQGLQFLIQYYNGEERAKGNILERFSAQQFPDLHSELNLSSLELGDSALYFCASSVVGGHLTDTQYFGPGTRLTVL.

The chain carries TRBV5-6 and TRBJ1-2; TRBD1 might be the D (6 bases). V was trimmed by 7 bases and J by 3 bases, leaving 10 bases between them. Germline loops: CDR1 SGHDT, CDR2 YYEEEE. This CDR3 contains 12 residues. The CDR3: CASQGGYYGYTF. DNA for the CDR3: TGTGCCAGCCAAGGGGGATACTATGGCTACACCTTC.

CDR3 residues: CASSFTQGAGGYTF. CDR3 DNA sequence: TGTGCCAGCAGCTTTACACAGGGGGCCGGCGGCTACACCTTC. The gene calls are TRBV7-9 and TRBJ1-2; 9 nucleotides match TRBD1. Germline V gene sequence: CDR1 SEHNR, CDR2 FQNEAQ (reference sequence). Trimming at V came to 3 bases and at J to 8 bases, leaving 7 bases not matched to a gene. The CDR3 length is 14 residues.

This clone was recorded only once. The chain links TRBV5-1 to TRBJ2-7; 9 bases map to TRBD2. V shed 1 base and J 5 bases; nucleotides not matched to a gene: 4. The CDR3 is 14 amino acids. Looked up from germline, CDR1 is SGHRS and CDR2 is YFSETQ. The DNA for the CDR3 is TGCGCCAGCAGCTTGATAGCGGGAGAGGACGAGCAGTACTTC. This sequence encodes CASSLIAGEDEQYF. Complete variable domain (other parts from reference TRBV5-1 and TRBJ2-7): KAGVTQTPRYLIKTRGQQVTLSCSPISGHRSVSWYQQTPGQGLQFLFEYFSETQRNKGNFPGRFSGRQFSNSRSEMNVSTLELGDSALYLCASSLIAGEDEQYFGPGTRLTVT.

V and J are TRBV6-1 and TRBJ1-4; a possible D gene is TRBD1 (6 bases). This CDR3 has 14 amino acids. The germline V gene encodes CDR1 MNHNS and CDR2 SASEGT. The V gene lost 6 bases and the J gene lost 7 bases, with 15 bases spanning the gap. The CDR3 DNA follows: TGTGCCAGCAGGGACAGCGGGGGGGGTGAAAAACTGTTTTTT. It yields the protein CASRDSGGGEKLFF.

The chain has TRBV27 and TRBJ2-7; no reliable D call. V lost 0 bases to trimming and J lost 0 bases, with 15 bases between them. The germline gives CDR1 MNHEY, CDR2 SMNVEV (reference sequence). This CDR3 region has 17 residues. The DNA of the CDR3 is TGTGCCAGCAGTTTATCCTCCATCCGGGTTAGCTCCTACGAGCAGTACTTC. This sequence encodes CASSLSSIRVSSYEQYF.

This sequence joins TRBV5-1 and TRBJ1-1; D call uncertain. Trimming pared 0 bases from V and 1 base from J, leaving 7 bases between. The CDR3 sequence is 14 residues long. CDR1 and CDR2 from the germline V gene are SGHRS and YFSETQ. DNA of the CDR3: TGCGCCAGCAGCTTGGGACTTTCGAACACTGAAGCTTTCTTT. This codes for CASSLGLSNTEAFF.

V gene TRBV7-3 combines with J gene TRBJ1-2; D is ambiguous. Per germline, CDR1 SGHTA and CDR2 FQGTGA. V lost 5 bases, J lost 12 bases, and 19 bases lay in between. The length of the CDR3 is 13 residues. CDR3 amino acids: CASSPRNTALDTF. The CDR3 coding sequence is TGTGCCAGCAGCCCCCGCAACACCGCCTTGGACACCTTC.

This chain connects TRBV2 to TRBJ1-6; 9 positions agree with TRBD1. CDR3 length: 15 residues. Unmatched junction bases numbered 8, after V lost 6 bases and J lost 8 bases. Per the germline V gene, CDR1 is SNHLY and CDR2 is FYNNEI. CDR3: CASRDRGGADSPLHF. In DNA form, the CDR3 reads TGTGCCAGCAGGGACAGGGGAGGTGCGGATTCACCCCTCCACTTT.

In DNA, the CDR3 is TGTGCCAGCAGCCCATTGACAGGTCCCCTGATCGCTTTCTTT. As protein: CASSPLTGPLIAFF. The chain is built from TRBV9 and TRBJ1-1; D is perhaps TRBD1 (6 bases). CDR3 size: 14 residues. CDR1 is SGDLS, CDR2 YYNGEE, per germline. The germline V and J ends were trimmed by 4 bases and 11 bases, with 21 bases remaining between them.

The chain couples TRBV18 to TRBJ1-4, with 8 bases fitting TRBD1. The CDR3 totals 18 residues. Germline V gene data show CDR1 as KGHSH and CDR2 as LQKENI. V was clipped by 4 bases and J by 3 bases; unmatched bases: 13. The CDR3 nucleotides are TGTGCCAGCTCACGTGAGACAGGGGATCGGTGGGCTAATGAAAAACTGTTTTTT. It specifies CASSRETGDRWANEKLFF.

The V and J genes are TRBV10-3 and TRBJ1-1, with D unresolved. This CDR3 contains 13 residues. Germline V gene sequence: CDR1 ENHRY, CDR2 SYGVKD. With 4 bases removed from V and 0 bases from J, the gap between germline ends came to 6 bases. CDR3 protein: CAISAQVNTEAFF. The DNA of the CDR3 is TGTGCCATCAGTGCCCAGGTGAACACTGAAGCTTTCTTT.

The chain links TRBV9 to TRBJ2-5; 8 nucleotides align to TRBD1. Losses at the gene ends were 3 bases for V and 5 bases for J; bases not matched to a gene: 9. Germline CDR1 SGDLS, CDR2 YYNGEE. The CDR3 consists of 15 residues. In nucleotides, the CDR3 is TGTGCCAGCAGCGCGACCGGGACAGGCTCGGAGACCCAGTACTTC. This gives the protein CASSATGTGSETQYF.